This TCR beta chain comes out of a study of control samples from healthy donors and cancer patients. In its sample, this clone was seen once. CDR1 and CDR2 from the germline V gene are MDHEN and SYDVKM. J was trimmed by 8 bases and V by 5 bases; bases with no gene match: 8. This CDR3 has 14 residues. Clones were read by immunoSEQ multiplex PCR, and TCRdb kept only the in-frame ones, dropping some. This table has 150,000 to 200,000 clones, around 92% appearing once. The clonotype originates from a woman in her twenties or thirties in good health. The chain carries TRBV28 and TRBJ1-3; 8 bases map to TRBD1. Material: blood. The CDR3 DNA reads TGTGCCAGCAGTCCATGGACAGGGATAGACACCATATATTTT. It is translated as CASSPWTGIDTIYF.